The present entry profiles one T cell receptor (beta chain) with its context. Antigen: not known. The sample originates from a study of shared clonotypes between healthy human individuals. Researchers divided each subset's genomic DNA evenly across several immunoSEQ plates. The repertoire was sequenced with immunoSEQ multiplex PCR; TCRdb's copy has only in-frame clones and lacks some. The sample lists 1.4 million or so clones; approximately 98.5% were seen once. The CDR3 totals 15 residues. The V end was cut by 0 bases, the J end by 1 base, with 9 bases between. Germline CDR1 KGHSH, CDR2 LQKENI. Study outcomes and limitations: Sharing across four donors was highest in naive CD4 (around 5%) and lowest in memory CD8 (0.4%). Naive subsets typically showed greater estimated richness than memory subsets. The diversity represented, both genetic and in exposure history, was limited by few donors.

The rearrangement uses TRBV18 and TRBJ2-5; no reliable D call. The sample consisted of naive CD4+ T cells sorted from blood. This sample's subset: CD45RA+ positively selected. This sequence originates from a man aged 30-40 years in good health. The CDR3 DNA follows: TGTGCCAGCTCACCACCGACGGGTATCCAAGAGACCCAGTACTTC. As protein: CASSPPTGIQETQYF.